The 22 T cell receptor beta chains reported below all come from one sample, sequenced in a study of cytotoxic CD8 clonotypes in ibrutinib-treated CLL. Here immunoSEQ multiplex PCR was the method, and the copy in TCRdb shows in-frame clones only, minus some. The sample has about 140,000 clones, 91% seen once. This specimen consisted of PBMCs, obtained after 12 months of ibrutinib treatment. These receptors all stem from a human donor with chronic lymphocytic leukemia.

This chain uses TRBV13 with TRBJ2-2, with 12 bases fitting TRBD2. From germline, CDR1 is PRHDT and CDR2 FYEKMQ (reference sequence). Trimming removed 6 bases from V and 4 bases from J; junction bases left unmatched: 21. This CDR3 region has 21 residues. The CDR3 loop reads CASRPSTGGLAGRERTGELFF. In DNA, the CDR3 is TGTGCCAGCAGGCCTTCAACCGGGGGACTAGCGGGTAGGGAACGCACCGGGGAGCTGTTTTTT. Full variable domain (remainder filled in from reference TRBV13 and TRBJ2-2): AAGVIQSPRHLIKEKRETATLKCYPIPRHDTVYWYQQGPGQDPQFLISFYEKMQSDKGSIPDRFSAQQFSDYHSELNMSSLELGDSALYFCASRPSTGGLAGRERTGELFFGEGSRLTVL.

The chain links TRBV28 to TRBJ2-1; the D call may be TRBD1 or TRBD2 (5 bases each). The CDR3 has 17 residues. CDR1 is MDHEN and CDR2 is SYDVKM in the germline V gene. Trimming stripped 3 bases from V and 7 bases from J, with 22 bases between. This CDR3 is CASSFPISGTSDNEQFF. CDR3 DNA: TGTGCCAGCAGTTTTCCTATCTCAGGGACCTCCGATAATGAGCAGTTCTTC.

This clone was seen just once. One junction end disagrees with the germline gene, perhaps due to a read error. The CDR3 loop reads CASSLGKGQWGNTEAFF. In nucleotides, the CDR3 is TGTGCTAGCAGCTTAGGAAAAGGGCAGTGGGGGAACACTGAAGCTTTCTTT. The chain joins TRBV7-7 to TRBJ1-1; D gene ambiguous. The germline V gene has CDR1 SSHAT and CDR2 FNYEAQ (reference sequence). This CDR3 has 17 amino acids.

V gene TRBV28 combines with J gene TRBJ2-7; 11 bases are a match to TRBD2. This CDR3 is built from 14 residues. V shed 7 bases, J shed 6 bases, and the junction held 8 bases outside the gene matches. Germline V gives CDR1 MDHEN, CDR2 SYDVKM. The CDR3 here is CASINTSGSREQYF. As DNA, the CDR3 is TGTGCCAGCATTAATACTAGCGGGAGTCGCGAGCAGTACTTC.

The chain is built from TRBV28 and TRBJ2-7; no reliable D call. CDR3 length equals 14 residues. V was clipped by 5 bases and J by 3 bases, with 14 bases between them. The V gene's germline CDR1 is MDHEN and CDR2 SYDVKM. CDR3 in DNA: TGTGCCAGCAGTCCCCAGGACCAGTACTACGAGCAGTACTTC. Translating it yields CASSPQDQYYEQYF.

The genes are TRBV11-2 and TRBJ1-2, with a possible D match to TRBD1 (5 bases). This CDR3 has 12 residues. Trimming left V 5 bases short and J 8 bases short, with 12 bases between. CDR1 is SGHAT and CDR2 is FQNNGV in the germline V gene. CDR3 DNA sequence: TGTGCCAGCAGCCCGATTGAGGGGGGCTACACCTTC. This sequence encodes CASSPIEGGYTF.

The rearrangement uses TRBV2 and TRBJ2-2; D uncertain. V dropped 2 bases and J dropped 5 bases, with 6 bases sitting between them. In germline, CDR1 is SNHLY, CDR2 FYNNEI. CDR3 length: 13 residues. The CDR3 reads CASSESRTGELFF. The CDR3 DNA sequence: TGTGCCAGCAGTGAATCTAGAACCGGGGAGCTGTTTTTT.

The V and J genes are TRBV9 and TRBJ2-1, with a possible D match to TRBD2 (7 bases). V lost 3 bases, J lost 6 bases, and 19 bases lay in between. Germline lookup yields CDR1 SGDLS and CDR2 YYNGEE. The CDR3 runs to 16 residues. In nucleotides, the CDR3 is TGTGCCAGCAGCGCCCGGGGGGCAGTCGGTCTCAATGAGCAGTTCTTC. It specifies CASSARGAVGLNEQFF.

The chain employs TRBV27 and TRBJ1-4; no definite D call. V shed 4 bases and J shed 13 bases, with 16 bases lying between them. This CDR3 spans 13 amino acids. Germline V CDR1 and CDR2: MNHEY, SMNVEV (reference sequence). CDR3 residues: CASSSYSRQGLFF. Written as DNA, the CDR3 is TGTGCCAGCAGTTCCTACAGTCGCCAAGGACTGTTTTTT.

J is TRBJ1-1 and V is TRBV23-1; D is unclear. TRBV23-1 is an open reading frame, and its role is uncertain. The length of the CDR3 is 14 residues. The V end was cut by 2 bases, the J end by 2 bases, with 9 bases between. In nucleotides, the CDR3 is TGCGCCAGCAGTCAAGCCACAGAAAACACTGAAGCTTTCTTT. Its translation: CASSQATENTEAFF.

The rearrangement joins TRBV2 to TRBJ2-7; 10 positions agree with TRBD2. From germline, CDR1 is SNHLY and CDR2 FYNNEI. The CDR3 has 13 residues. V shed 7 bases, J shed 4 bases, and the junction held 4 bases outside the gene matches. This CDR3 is CASTLGLAYEQYF. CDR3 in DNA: TGTGCCAGCACCCTGGGACTAGCGTACGAGCAGTACTTC.

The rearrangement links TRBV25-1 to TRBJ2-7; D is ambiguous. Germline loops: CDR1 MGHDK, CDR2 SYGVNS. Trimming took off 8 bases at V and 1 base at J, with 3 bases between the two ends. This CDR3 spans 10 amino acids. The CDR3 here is CASESYEQYF. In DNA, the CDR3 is TGTGCCAGCGAGTCCTACGAGCAGTACTTC.

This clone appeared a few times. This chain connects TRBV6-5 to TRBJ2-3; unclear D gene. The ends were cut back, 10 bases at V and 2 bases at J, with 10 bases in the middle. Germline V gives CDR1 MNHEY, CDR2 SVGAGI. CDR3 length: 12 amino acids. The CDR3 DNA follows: TGTGCCACTTCCCCCCACACAGATACGCAGTATTTT. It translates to CATSPHTDTQYF.

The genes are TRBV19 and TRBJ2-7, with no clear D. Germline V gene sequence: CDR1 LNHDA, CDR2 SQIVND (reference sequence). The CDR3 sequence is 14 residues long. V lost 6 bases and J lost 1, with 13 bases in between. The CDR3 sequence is CASSDPTISYEQYF. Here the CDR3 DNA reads TGTGCCAGTAGCGACCCAACTATTTCCTACGAGCAGTACTTC.

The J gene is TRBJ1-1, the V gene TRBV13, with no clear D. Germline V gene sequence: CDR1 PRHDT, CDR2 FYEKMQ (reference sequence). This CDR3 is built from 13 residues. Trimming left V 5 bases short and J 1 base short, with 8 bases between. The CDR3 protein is CASSPSTNTEAFF. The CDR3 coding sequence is TGTGCCAGCAGCCCATCAACGAACACTGAAGCTTTCTTT.

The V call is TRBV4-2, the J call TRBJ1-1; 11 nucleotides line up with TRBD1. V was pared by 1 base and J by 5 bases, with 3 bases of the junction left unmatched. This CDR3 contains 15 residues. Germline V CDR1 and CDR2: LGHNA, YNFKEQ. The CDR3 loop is CASSQGGQGGTEAFF. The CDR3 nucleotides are TGTGCCAGCAGCCAAGGGGGACAGGGGGGGACTGAAGCTTTCTTT.

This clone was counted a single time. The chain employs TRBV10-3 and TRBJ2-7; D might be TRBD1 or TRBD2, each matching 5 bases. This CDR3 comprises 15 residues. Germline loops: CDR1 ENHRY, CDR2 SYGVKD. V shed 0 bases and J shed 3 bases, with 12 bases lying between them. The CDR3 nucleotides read TGTGCCATCAGTGAGTCGGCAGGGAGCAGCTACGAGCAGTACTTC. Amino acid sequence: CAISESAGSSYEQYF.

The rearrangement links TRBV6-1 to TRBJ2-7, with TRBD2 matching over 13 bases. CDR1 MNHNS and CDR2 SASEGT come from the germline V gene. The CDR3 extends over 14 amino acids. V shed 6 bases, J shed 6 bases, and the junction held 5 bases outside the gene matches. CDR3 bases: TGTGCCAGCAGGACTAGCGGGAGGTTGTCCGAGCAGTACTTC. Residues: CASRTSGRLSEQYF.

The CDR3, as DNA: TGTGCCAGCCGCAAGACGGGAATAAACACAGATACGCAGTATTTT. This codes for CASRKTGINTDTQYF. The genes are TRBV28 and TRBJ2-3; the D gene is possibly TRBD2 (5 bases). The CDR3 is made up of 15 amino acids. The germline V gene has CDR1 MDHEN and CDR2 SYDVKM. Trimming removed 8 bases at V and 2 bases at J, with 17 bases between.

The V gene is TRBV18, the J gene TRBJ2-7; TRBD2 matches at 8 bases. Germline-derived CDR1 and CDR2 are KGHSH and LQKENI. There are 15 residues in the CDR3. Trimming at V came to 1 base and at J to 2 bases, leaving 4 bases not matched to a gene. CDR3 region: CASSPLREVPYEQYF. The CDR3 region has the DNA TGTGCCAGCTCACCACTGCGGGAGGTCCCCTACGAGCAGTACTTC.

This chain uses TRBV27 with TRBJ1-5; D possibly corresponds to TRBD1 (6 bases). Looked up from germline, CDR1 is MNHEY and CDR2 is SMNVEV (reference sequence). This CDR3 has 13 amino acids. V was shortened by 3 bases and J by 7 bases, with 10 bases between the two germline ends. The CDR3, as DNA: TGTGCCAGCAGTTTCCAGGGGAACCAGCCCCAGCATTTT. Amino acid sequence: CASSFQGNQPQHF.

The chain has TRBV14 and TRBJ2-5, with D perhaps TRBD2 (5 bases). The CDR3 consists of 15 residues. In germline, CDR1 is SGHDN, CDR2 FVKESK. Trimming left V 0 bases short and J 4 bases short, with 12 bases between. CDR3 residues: CASSQDLLAGETQYF. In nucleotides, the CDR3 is TGTGCCAGCAGCCAAGATCTTTTGGCGGGAGAGACCCAGTACTTC. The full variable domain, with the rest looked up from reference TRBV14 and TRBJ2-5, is EAGVTQFPSHSVIEKGQTVTLRCDPISGHDNLYWYRRVMGKEIKFLLHFVKESKQDESGMPNNRFLAERTGGTYSTLKVQPAELEDSGVYFCASSQDLLAGETQYFGPGTRLLVL.